This TCR beta chain was recovered during a study of blood T cell repertoires in COVID-19. At the level of the study: Sites in the United States, Italy and Spain provided acute and convalescent COVID-19 samples. The analysed material was cDNA or gDNA that came from T cells, B-cell-depleted T cells, or PBMCs.

Germline V gives CDR1 SGHRS, CDR2 YFSETQ. V lost 1 base, J lost 3 bases, and 10 bases lay in between. CDR3 length equals 15 residues. In the authors' workflow: Scientists estimated how many nucleated cells there were by amplifying reference gene primers. Clones were sequenced by immunoSEQ multiplex PCR, and TCRdb holds only the in-frame ones, with some missing. V and J calls and clone size follow that table, whereas D and trimming were derived from the DNA. This sample has 55,000 to 65,000 clones; about 91% occur once, and the top ten carry 2% to 2.5%. This rearrangement joins TRBV5-1 to TRBJ2-2; D is uncertain. This clonotype originated in a man aged 60 to 69 with acute or convalescent COVID-19. Sequenced material: peripheral blood. CDR3 sequence reads: CASSLWRGYTGELFF. CDR3 DNA sequence: TGCGCCAGCAGCTTGTGGAGAGGCTACACCGGGGAGCTGTTTTTT.